Below, 32 T cell receptor beta chains from the same sample are listed, as sequenced in a study of cytomegalovirus exposure and HLA in healthy donors. PCR employed 60 Vbeta and 13 Jbeta primers. The repertoire was sequenced with immunoSEQ multiplex PCR; TCRdb's copy has only in-frame clones and lacks some. This table has some 80,000 clones, around 81% appearing once. Sequencing input: PBMCs. The receptors come from a man between 18 and 35 years old in good health and CMV-seropositive.

Only one count was recorded for this clone. This sequence joins TRBV4-1 and TRBJ2-1, with a possible D match to TRBD2 (5 bases). The V and J ends lost 1 base and 1 base respectively, with 11 bases between them. This CDR3 has 16 residues. Per the germline V gene, CDR1 is MGHRA and CDR2 is YSYEKL. CDR3 DNA: TGCGCCAGCAGCCAAGTAGCCGCGGGTTCCTACAATGAGCAGTTCTTC. It codes for CASSQVAAGSYNEQFF.

J is TRBJ1-2 and V is TRBV2; 8 nucleotides agree with TRBD1. V gave up 1 base and J gave up 4 bases; unmatched junction bases: 8. Germline-derived CDR1 and CDR2 are SNHLY and FYNNEI. The CDR3 has 16 amino acids. Here the CDR3 reads CASSEDSAGGFYGYTF. CDR3 in DNA: TGTGCCAGCAGTGAAGATTCGGCAGGGGGCTTCTATGGCTACACCTTC.

The chain links TRBV2 to TRBJ2-5; the match to TRBD1 covers 8 bases. This CDR3 contains 13 residues. CDR1 and CDR2 from the germline V gene are SNHLY and FYNNEI. Trimming took 6 bases from V and 4 from J; bases not matched to a gene: 4. The CDR3 DNA sequence: TGTGCCAGCAGCCCCGGGACAGGAGAGACCCAGTACTTC. Protein: CASSPGTGETQYF.

V usage is TRBV6-1 and J usage is TRBJ1-4, with D unresolved. CDR3 size: 15 residues. Germline V gene lookup returns CDR1 MNHNS and CDR2 SASEGT. The germline V and J ends were trimmed by 2 bases and 4 bases, with 11 bases remaining between them. The CDR3 DNA reads as TGTGCCAGCAGTGAACGAGGGAAGGGTAATGAAAAACTGTTTTTT. It encodes CASSERGKGNEKLFF.

This clone was found a few times. The genes are TRBV2 and TRBJ1-1, with TRBD1 matching 9 bases. This CDR3 region has 13 residues. The junction had 11 bases not matched to a gene; V was cut back by 7 bases and J by 11 bases. Germline values: CDR1 SNHLY, CDR2 FYNNEI. CDR3 protein: CASKTTGGVDAFF. Here the CDR3 DNA reads TGTGCCAGCAAAACTACAGGGGGCGTTGATGCTTTCTTT.

This clone was seen only once. The chain has TRBV7-9 and TRBJ1-1, with TRBD1 matching over 7 bases. This CDR3 spans 14 amino acids. V was pared by 3 bases and J by 4 bases, with 5 bases of the junction left unmatched. Germline assignment: CDR1 SEHNR and CDR2 FQNEAQ (reference sequence). In DNA, the CDR3 is TGTGCCAGCAGCTTTGGAGGGGGCCCCACTGAAGCTTTCTTT. As protein: CASSFGGGPTEAFF.

This clone was seen a handful of times. V gene TRBV5-1 combines with J gene TRBJ1-2; perhaps TRBD1 as D (6 bases). V lost 0 bases to trimming and J lost 5 bases, with 11 bases between them. Germline CDR1 reads SGHRS; CDR2 reads YFSETQ. This CDR3 comprises 14 residues. CDR3 sequence: CASSLGDNLYGYTF. In DNA, the CDR3 is TGCGCCAGCAGCTTGGGGGACAACCTATATGGCTACACCTTC.

This sequence joins TRBV14 and TRBJ2-1; 10 nucleotides match TRBD2. The CDR3 extends over 15 amino acids. CDR1 is SGHDN, CDR2 FVKESK, per germline. V lost 3 bases, J lost 8 bases, and 7 bases stayed unmatched. In nucleotides, the CDR3 is TGTGCCAGCAGCCAGTCTAGCGGGAGTGTGGATGAGCAGTTCTTC. It codes for CASSQSSGSVDEQFF.

V gene TRBV7-9 combines with J gene TRBJ2-7; tentative D call: TRBD1 (6 bases). The CDR3 has 16 amino acids. CDR1 and CDR2 from the germline V gene are SEHNR and FQNEAQ (reference sequence). V lost 2 bases and J lost 5, with 19 bases in between. The CDR3 DNA reads TGTGCCAGCAGCTTATTAACAGGGCGGTTTCTCGACGAGCAGTACTTC. It translates to CASSLLTGRFLDEQYF.

The J gene is TRBJ2-7, the V gene TRBV6-6; 7 bases are a match to TRBD2. Germline assignment: CDR1 MNHNY and CDR2 SVGAGI (reference sequence). This CDR3 has 14 residues. V lost 4 bases to trimming and J lost 5 bases; unmatched junction nucleotides: 8. The chain's CDR3 is CASSSSGTIHEQYF. The CDR3 coding sequence is TGTGCCAGCAGTTCGTCCGGGACTATCCACGAGCAGTACTTC.

The rearrangement joins TRBV4-1 to TRBJ2-2, with 7 bases matching TRBD2. V lost 1 base to trimming and J lost 4 bases; unmatched junction nucleotides: 3. Germline assignment: CDR1 MGHRA and CDR2 YSYEKL. The length of the CDR3 is 15 residues. The CDR3 DNA sequence: TGCGCCAGCAGCCAAGCGGGGGGTTTCACCGGGGAGCTGTTTTTT. The encoded protein is CASSQAGGFTGELFF.

The CDR3 DNA reads TGTGCCAGTAGTTGGGACTGGGAAGCTTTCTTT. This gives the protein CASSWDWEAFF. The gene calls are TRBV19 and TRBJ1-1, with D possibly being TRBD1 (5 bases). Deletions cut 5 bases from V and 8 bases from J, with 9 bases between. Per the germline V gene, CDR1 is LNHDA and CDR2 is SQIVND (reference sequence). This CDR3 is built from 11 residues.

This chain links TRBV16 with TRBJ1-3, with TRBD1 as a possible D gene (6 bases). Germline V CDR1 and CDR2: KGHSY, FQNENV. The ends were cut back, 5 bases at V and 4 bases at J, with 12 bases in the middle. The CDR3 consists of 14 residues. CDR3 nucleotide sequence: TGTGCCAGCAGCACTCACAGGGCCGGAAACACCATATATTTT. Amino acids: CASSTHRAGNTIYF. Drawing the rest from reference TRBV16 and TRBJ1-3, the complete variable domain is GEEVAQTPKHLVRGEGQKAKLYCAPIKGHSYVFWYQQVLKNEFKFLISFQNENVFDETGMPKERFSAKCLPNSPCSLEIQATKLEDSAVYFCASSTHRAGNTIYFGEGSWLTVV.

The chain carries TRBV7-6 and TRBJ2-5, with unresolved D. This CDR3 has 12 amino acids. In germline, CDR1 is SGHVS, CDR2 FNYEAQ. Trimming pared 1 base from V and 12 bases from J, leaving 12 bases between. This CDR3 reads CASSLEAGREYF. For the CDR3, the DNA is TGTGCCAGCAGCTTAGAAGCTGGGCGAGAGTACTTC.

Note on this clone: One end of the junction is discordant with germline, which a read error may explain. This chain joins TRBV7-7 and TRBJ2-5; a possible D gene is TRBD1 (6 bases). Germline V gene sequence: CDR1 SSHAT, CDR2 FNYEAQ (reference sequence). The CDR3 has 14 residues. The CDR3 coding sequence is TGTGCTAGCAGCTTTCTACAGGGCAGCGGGACCCAGTACTTC. It yields the protein CASSFLQGSGTQYF. Filled out from reference TRBV7-7 and TRBJ2-5, the complete variable domain reads GAGVSQSPRYKVTKRGQDVTLRCDPISSHATLYWYQQALGQGPEFLTYFNYEAQPDKSGLPSDRFSAERPEGSISTLTIQRTEQRDSAMYRCASSFLQGSGTQYFGPGTRLLVL.

This chain uses TRBV5-1 with TRBJ1-1; 7 nucleotides agree with TRBD1. Germline assignment: CDR1 SGHRS and CDR2 YFSETQ. This CDR3 contains 15 residues. The ends lost 2 bases at V and 0 bases at J; junction bases unmatched: 4. Here the CDR3 DNA reads TGCGCCAGCAGCTTTACAGGGGAGATGAACACTGAAGCTTTCTTT. Amino acid sequence: CASSFTGEMNTEAFF.

CDR3 sequence: CASSRTSSGELFF. DNA for the CDR3: TGTGCCAGTAGCCGTACTAGTTCCGGGGAGCTGTTTTTT. The rearrangement joins TRBV19 to TRBJ2-2; a weak D match, TRBD2 (5 bases). Trimming pared 6 bases from V and 6 bases from J, leaving 11 bases between. Per the germline V gene, CDR1 is LNHDA and CDR2 is SQIVND (reference sequence). The CDR3 is made up of 13 amino acids.

CDR3 DNA: TGTGCCAGCACCGCGGGAGGATATGGCTACACCTTC. It yields the protein CASTAGGYGYTF. The chain is built from TRBV28 and TRBJ1-2; unclear D gene. Deletions cut 7 bases from V and 5 bases from J, with 11 bases between. The germline V gene has CDR1 MDHEN and CDR2 SYDVKM. CDR3 length equals 12 residues.

This clone showed up just a few times. The chain links TRBV15 to TRBJ2-3; TRBD1 is a possible D gene (6 bases). Germline loops: CDR1 LNHNV, CDR2 YYDKDF (reference sequence). The CDR3 is 13 residues long. V lost 9 bases, J lost 2 bases, and 12 bases lay in between. CDR3 nucleotide sequence: TGTGCCACGAGAGACAGGAACACAGATACGCAGTATTTT. Residues: CATRDRNTDTQYF.

The chain couples TRBV2 to TRBJ1-1, with 7 bases matching TRBD1. The germline V gene has CDR1 SNHLY and CDR2 FYNNEI. The CDR3 totals 12 residues. V was pared by 8 bases and J by 4 bases, with 4 bases of the junction left unmatched. The CDR3 nucleotides are TGTGCCAGCTTGCACAGGGGCACTGAAGCTTTCTTT. It specifies CASLHRGTEAFF. Looking up the rest from reference TRBV2 and TRBJ1-1 gives the full variable domain: EPEVTQTPSHQVTQMGQEVILRCVPISNHLYFYWYRQILGQKVEFLVSFYNNEISEKSEIFDDQFSVERPDGSNFTLKIRSTKLEDSAMYFCASLHRGTEAFFGQGTRLTVV.

The chain links TRBV6-1 to TRBJ1-4; weak D call: TRBD1 (6 bases). Trimming took 3 bases from V and 8 from J, leaving 13 bases between them. This CDR3 region has 14 residues. From germline, CDR1 is MNHNS and CDR2 SASEGT. CDR3 residues: CASSDRGEGEKLFF. The CDR3 DNA reads TGTGCCAGCAGTGATAGGGGGGAGGGCGAAAAACTGTTTTTT.

This clone has a handful of counts. The CDR3 loop is CAWKRSNTEAFF. The CDR3 coding sequence is TGTGCCTGGAAGAGGTCGAACACTGAAGCTTTCTTT. This rearrangement joins TRBV30 to TRBJ1-1; no clear D. The germline gives CDR1 GTSNPN, CDR2 SVGIG (reference sequence). The V gene lost 4 bases and the J gene lost 1 base, with 7 bases spanning the gap. CDR3 length: 12 amino acids.

The V gene is TRBV11-2, the J gene TRBJ1-2; tentatively, D is TRBD1 (5 bases). This CDR3 has 15 residues. V lost 5 bases and J lost 4, with 17 bases in between. CDR1 and CDR2 from the germline V gene are SGHAT and FQNNGV. The CDR3 sequence is CASSPTRGSPYGYTF. The CDR3 nucleotides are TGTGCCAGCAGCCCGACTAGGGGTAGCCCCTATGGCTACACCTTC.

J is TRBJ1-1 and V is TRBV2; 7 bases line up with TRBD1. This CDR3 contains 12 residues. CDR1 is SNHLY, CDR2 FYNNEI, per germline. V lost 11 bases and J lost 5; bases outside the gene matches: 8. The CDR3 spells CAGMTGRTEAFF. For the CDR3, the DNA is TGTGCCGGCATGACAGGGAGAACTGAAGCTTTCTTT.

This chain links TRBV5-1 with TRBJ2-7; 9 bases agree with TRBD1. Losses at the gene ends were 4 bases for V and 6 bases for J; bases not matched to a gene: 5. Germline V gene lookup returns CDR1 SGHRS and CDR2 YFSETQ. The CDR3 has 13 residues. CDR3 in amino acids: CASSIQGAREQYF. In DNA form, the CDR3 reads TGCGCCAGCAGCATACAGGGGGCACGCGAGCAGTACTTC.

The V gene is TRBV28, the J gene TRBJ1-5; D is perhaps TRBD1 (6 bases). Trimming took 3 bases from V and 4 from J, leaving 10 bases between them. This CDR3 comprises 14 residues. Germline V gene lookup returns CDR1 MDHEN and CDR2 SYDVKM. CDR3 sequence (DNA): TGTGCCAGCAGTTTGATAGGGGGAAATCAGCCCCAGCATTTT. This sequence encodes CASSLIGGNQPQHF.

The chain links TRBV29-1 to TRBJ1-2; D remains ambiguous. In germline, CDR1 is SQVTM, CDR2 ANQGSEA. The CDR3 covers 16 residues. Trimming removed 0 bases at V and 0 bases at J, with 14 bases between. The CDR3 coding sequence is TGCAGCGTTGAAGATGAGGCGGAGGCACCTAACTATGGCTACACCTTC. It codes for CSVEDEAEAPNYGYTF.

This clone occurred once. CDR3 protein: CSVESRGRPYEQYF. The CDR3 bases are TGCAGCGTCGAAAGCAGGGGGAGACCCTACGAGCAGTACTTC. The V and J genes are TRBV29-1 and TRBJ2-7, with 7 bases matching TRBD1. The CDR3 sequence is 14 residues long. CDR1 is SQVTM and CDR2 is ANQGSEA in the germline V gene. V lost 6 bases and J lost 2; bases outside the gene matches: 10.

The chain links TRBV5-4 to TRBJ2-4; D is unresolved. There are 15 residues in the CDR3. Germline V lookup: CDR1 SGHNT, CDR2 YYREEE (reference sequence). The V gene lost 4 bases and the J gene lost 1 base, with 12 bases spanning the gap. The CDR3 loop reads CASSLPGRAKNIQYF. The DNA of the CDR3 is TGTGCCAGCAGCCTACCAGGAAGGGCCAAAAACATTCAGTACTTC.

The J gene is TRBJ2-7, the V gene TRBV5-1; 7 bases are shared with TRBD1. V was clipped by 0 bases and J by 2 bases; unmatched bases: 11. The CDR3 is 17 amino acids. Per germline, CDR1 SGHRS and CDR2 YFSETQ. In DNA form, the CDR3 reads TGCGCCAGCAGCTTGGGAGGGGCGGCAGGGGGAGCCTACGAGCAGTACTTC. Protein sequence: CASSLGGAAGGAYEQYF.

This clone came up a few times. The J gene is TRBJ1-5, the V gene TRBV18; TRBD1 might be the D (5 bases). CDR1 is KGHSH, CDR2 LQKENI, per germline. The V gene lost 8 bases and the J gene lost 0 bases, with 8 bases spanning the gap. This CDR3 spans 13 amino acids. The CDR3 nucleotides read TGTGCCAGCAAGACAGTTAGCAATCAGCCCCAGCATTTT. Its translation is CASKTVSNQPQHF.

This clone was counted a single time. DNA for the CDR3: TGTGCCATCAGCCTAGCGGGAGTTATTACCGGGGAGCTGTTTTTT. This gives the protein CAISLAGVITGELFF. The chain has TRBV10-3 and TRBJ2-2, with 10 positions matching TRBD2. The CDR3 spans 15 residues. Germline V gives CDR1 ENHRY, CDR2 SYGVKD. After removal of 6 bases from V and 5 bases from J, the junction contained 6 bases not matched to a gene.